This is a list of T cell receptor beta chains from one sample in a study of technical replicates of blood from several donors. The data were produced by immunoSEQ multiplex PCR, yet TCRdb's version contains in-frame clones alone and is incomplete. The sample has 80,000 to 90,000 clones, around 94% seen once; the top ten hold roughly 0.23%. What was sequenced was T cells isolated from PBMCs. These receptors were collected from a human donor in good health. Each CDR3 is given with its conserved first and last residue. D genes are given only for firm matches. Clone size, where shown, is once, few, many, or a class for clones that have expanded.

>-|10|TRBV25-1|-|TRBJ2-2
CASMSGELFF
TGTGCCAGCATGAGCGGGGAGCTGTTTTTT
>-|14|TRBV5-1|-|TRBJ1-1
CASSTAQLNTEAFF
TGCGCCAGCAGTACGGCACAGTTGAACACTGAAGCTTTCTTT
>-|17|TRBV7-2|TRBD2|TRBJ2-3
CASSPVPSGRSTDTQYF
TGTGCCAGCAGCCCTGTCCCTAGCGGGAGGTCAACAGATACGCAGTATTTT
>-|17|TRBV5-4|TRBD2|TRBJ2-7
CASSPGLAGALFYEQYF
TGTGCCAGCAGCCCGGGACTAGCGGGGGCCTTGTTCTACGAGCAGTACTTC
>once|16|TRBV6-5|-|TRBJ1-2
CASSSYNRRTNYGYTF
TGTGCCAGCAGTTCCTATAACAGGAGAACTAACTATGGCTACACCTTC
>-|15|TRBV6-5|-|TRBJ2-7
CASSRPGDSGYEQYF
TGTGCCAGCAGTCGCCCCGGGGACAGCGGGTACGAGCAGTACTTC
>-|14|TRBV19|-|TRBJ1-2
CASSIGPANYGYTF
TGTGCCAGTAGTATAGGGCCCGCTAACTATGGCTACACCTTC
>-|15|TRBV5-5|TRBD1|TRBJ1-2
CASSLQRTGSQGYTF
TGTGCCAGCAGCTTACAACGGACAGGGAGTCAAGGCTACACCTTC
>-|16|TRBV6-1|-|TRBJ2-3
CASSEALTTYTDTQYF
TGTGCCAGCAGTGAAGCTCTGACTACTTACACAGATACGCAGTATTTT
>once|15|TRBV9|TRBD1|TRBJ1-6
CASSVEGQGNSPLHF
TGTGCCAGCAGCGTAGAGGGACAGGGAAACTCACCCCTCCACTTT
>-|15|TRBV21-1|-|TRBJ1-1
CASSNLSRRWTEAFF
TGTGCCAGCAGCAATCTATCTCGCAGGTGGACTGAAGCTTTCTTT
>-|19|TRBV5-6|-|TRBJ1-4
CASSLGRLNGPFRDEKLFF
TGTGCCAGCAGCTTGGGGCGACTAAACGGCCCCTTCCGTGATGAAAAACTGTTTTTT
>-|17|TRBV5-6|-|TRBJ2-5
CASSSVRPTEFQETQYF
TGTGCCAGCAGCTCGGTGAGGCCGACCGAGTTCCAAGAGACCCAGTACTTC
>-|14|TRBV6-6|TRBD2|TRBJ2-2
CASSFPAGAGELFF
TGTGCCAGCAGTTTCCCCGCGGGAGCCGGGGAGCTGTTTTTT
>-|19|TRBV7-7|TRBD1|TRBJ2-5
CASSLGDRGQGRFWETQYF
TGTGCCAGCAGCTTAGGAGATAGGGGACAGGGGAGATTTTGGGAGACCCAGTACTTC
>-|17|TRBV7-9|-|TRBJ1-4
CASSLERRRATNEKLFF
TGTGCCAGCAGCTTAGAGCGTCGCCGTGCAACTAATGAAAAACTGTTTTTT
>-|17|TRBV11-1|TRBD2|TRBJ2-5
CASRLGLAGGTQETQYF
TGTGCCAGCAGACTAGGACTAGCGGGAGGGACCCAAGAGACCCAGTACTTC